The clone carrying this T cell receptor beta chain occurred once. The antigen remains unidentified. This same CDR3 is encoded by further DNA sequences in the sample. Original processing methods: With immunoSEQ giving junction-only sequences and no quality scores, filtering differed. Sequenced by immunoSEQ multiplex PCR; TCRdb stores in-frame clones only, minus some. The V and J calls and clone size were taken over from that table, and D and trimming were inferred from the DNA. The sample holds 2 million to 2.5 million clones, under 95% seen once. The record originates from a study of shared clonotypes between healthy human individuals. Study information: Per-donor plates numbered three CD4 naive, three CD4 memory, two CD8 naive and one CD8 memory.

Germline CDR1 KGHSH, CDR2 LQKENI. Trimming left V 3 bases short and J 4 bases short, with 9 bases between. CDR3 length: 14 amino acids. Both subsets, CD45RA+ naive and CD45RA-negative memory, were split from the CD4+ cells. Study-wide findings and caveats: Researchers found naive subsets generally carried larger estimated richness than memory subsets.

The chain links TRBV18 to TRBJ1-4; TRBD1 might be the D (5 bases). This clonotype was obtained from a man aged 18 to 29 in good health. Some clones in this sample may be carry-over from other donors' samples. Sequenced: naive CD4+ T cells from PBMCs. Subset denoted: CD45RA+ positively selected. The CDR3 nucleotides read TGTGCCAGCTCACCGGGACGGCTTAATGAAAAACTGTTTTTT. Its translation: CASSPGRLNEKLFF.